Below, 14 T cell receptor beta chains from the same sample are listed, as sequenced in a study of CD8 T cells in ankylosing spondylitis. General study points: A TCR beta motif made of under 10 highly homologous variants seemed typical of ankylosing spondylitis blood.

TCRdb reanalysed the 5' RACE reads using MiXCR and keeps one entry per CDR3 protein. The sample yields some 330,000 distinct CDR3 sequences, less than 10% seen once. Their target antigens are unknown. Sequenced: blood, either unsorted or a sorted T cell fraction (not recorded which). The receptors shown here come from a male donor with ankylosing spondylitis.

The V call is TRBV12-3 or TRBV12-4, the J call TRBJ1-6, with D maybe TRBD1 (5 bases). V dropped 6 bases and J dropped 5 bases, with 14 bases sitting between them. The CDR3 has 15 amino acids. The CDR3: CASSFSRGHNSPLHF. The CDR3 DNA reads as TGTGCCAGCAGCTTTTCGAGGGGACATAATTCACCCCTCCACTTT.

On this clonotype itself: A much larger clone lies a single base off, so this may be a read error. The V call is TRBV2, the J call TRBJ2-1, with TRBD2 matching 8 bases. With V trimmed by 7 bases and J by 8 bases, 7 bases remained unmatched. The CDR3 totals 13 residues. Germline V gives CDR1 SNHLY, CDR2 FYNNEI. CDR3 DNA sequence: TGTGCCAGCACCAGCGGGGGTAACGATGAGCAGTTCTTC. Translated: CASTSGGNDEQFF.

The chain employs TRBV14 and TRBJ1-1; TRBD1 is a possible D gene (6 bases). CDR1 and CDR2 (germline): SGHDN, FVKESK. This CDR3 contains 17 residues. V was pared by 1 base and J by 4 bases, with 19 bases between. CDR3 coding DNA: TGTGCCAGCAGCCAAGGCCCTATTCGGGGGGCTGGCACTGAAGCTTTCTTT. Translated: CASSQGPIRGAGTEAFF.

The J gene is TRBJ2-7, the V gene TRBV4-2; D might be TRBD1 or TRBD2, each matching 5 bases. V lost 0 bases to trimming and J lost 3 bases, with 12 bases between them. This CDR3 has 15 amino acids. Germline CDR1 LGHNA, CDR2 YNFKEQ. Written as DNA, the CDR3 is TGTGCCAGCAGCCAAGAATCCGGGACCTACTACGAGCAGTACTTC. Amino acid sequence: CASSQESGTYYEQYF.

The chain joins TRBV9 to TRBJ2-2, with TRBD1 identical over 7 bases. This CDR3 contains 16 residues. V lost 0 bases, J lost 5 bases, and 7 bases stayed unmatched. CDR1 and CDR2 (germline): SGDLS, YYNGEE. This CDR3 is CASSVAPGTATGELFF. In DNA, the CDR3 is TGTGCCAGCAGCGTAGCCCCCGGGACAGCTACCGGGGAGCTGTTTTTT.

The sample holds a few counts of this clonotype. The rearrangement links TRBV5-1 to TRBJ2-7; 8 bases line up with TRBD1. The CDR3 has 13 amino acids. Losses at the gene ends were 2 bases for V and 5 bases for J; bases not matched to a gene: 3. CDR1 SGHRS and CDR2 YFSETQ come from the germline V gene. DNA of the CDR3: TGCGCCAGCAGCTTACTGACAGGGGACGAGCAGTACTTC. Residues: CASSLLTGDEQYF.

This clonotype turned up a few times. V is TRBV11-3 and J is TRBJ2-1; a weak D match, TRBD2 (7 bases). This CDR3 is 15 amino acids long. Germline CDR1 and CDR2: SGHNT and YENEEA. V shed 1 base and J shed 5 bases, with 12 bases lying between them. CDR3 nucleotide sequence: TGTGCCAGCAGCTTAGGGCAGGGGACTAACAATGAGCAGTTCTTC. Translated, it gives CASSLGQGTNNEQFF.

The DNA of the CDR3 is TGTGCCAGCAGCCCGCCACCAGGGGATGGGACGTACGAGCAGTACTTC. Translation gives CASSPPPGDGTYEQYF. V usage is TRBV13 and J usage is TRBJ2-7; D might be TRBD1 (6 bases). Germline V gives CDR1 PRHDT, CDR2 FYEKMQ (reference sequence). V lost 5 bases and J lost 4, with 21 bases in between. This CDR3 is 16 amino acids long.

This clonotype turned up a few times. The chain is built from TRBV9 and TRBJ2-3; no definite D call. The CDR3 extends over 14 amino acids. Trimming removed 4 bases from V and 1 base from J, with 10 bases in between. Germline CDR1 and CDR2: SGDLS and YYNGEE. CDR3 sequence: CASSLLGGTDTQYF. The CDR3 DNA follows: TGTGCCAGCAGCCTTTTAGGCGGCACAGATACGCAGTATTTT.

This clonotype was found many times. This sequence joins TRBV5-1 and TRBJ2-2; the D is unclear. This CDR3 has 12 residues. Germline CDR1 SGHRS, CDR2 YFSETQ. Trimming took off 2 bases at V and 6 bases at J, with 5 bases between the two ends. The CDR3: CASSFSPGELFF. CDR3 bases: TGCGCCAGCAGCTTTTCGCCCGGGGAGCTGTTTTTT.

This clonotype was observed a few times. The chain is built from TRBV5-1 and TRBJ2-3; no firm D call. Germline V lookup: CDR1 SGHRS, CDR2 YFSETQ. This CDR3 contains 13 residues. V was pared by 0 bases and J by 2 bases, with 4 bases between. The CDR3 is CASSLGLTDTQYF. Written as DNA, the CDR3 is TGCGCCAGCAGCTTGGGACTCACAGATACGCAGTATTTT.

This clonotype was observed a handful of times. The chain joins TRBV4-1 to TRBJ2-7; a weak D match, TRBD2 (6 bases). The CDR3 covers 14 residues. CDR1 MGHRA and CDR2 YSYEKL come from the germline V gene. V dropped 2 bases and J dropped 2 bases, with 10 bases sitting between them. CDR3 nucleotides: TGCGCCAGCAGCCAACTACTAGCCACCTACGAGCAGTACTTC. Translating it yields CASSQLLATYEQYF.

This clonotype was found once. The chain carries TRBV5-1 and TRBJ2-7; D call uncertain. The CDR3 spans 14 residues. With 0 bases removed from V and 6 bases from J, the gap between germline ends came to 13 bases. Germline V gives CDR1 SGHRS, CDR2 YFSETQ. The CDR3 sequence: CASSLVAGSGEQYF. The DNA of the CDR3 is TGCGCCAGCAGCTTGGTGGCCGGGTCGGGCGAGCAGTACTTC.

The chain is built from TRBV29-1 and TRBJ2-1; TRBD2 matches 9 bases. Germline CDR1 and CDR2: SQVTM and ANQGSEA. The CDR3 consists of 15 residues. Germline trimming cut 6 bases from V and 5 bases from J; bases unmatched to any gene: 11. The CDR3 DNA sequence: TGCAGCGTGGGGACCGGGACTAGCAGACACAATGAGCAGTTCTTC. This encodes CSVGTGTSRHNEQFF.